The table lists the clone carrying this TCR beta chain with a count of one. The data derive from a study of blood T cell repertoires in COVID-19. On the study more broadly: Spain, Italy and the United States supplied samples that represented acute and convalescent COVID-19.

The CDR3 totals 17 residues. Germline trimming cut 2 bases from V and 1 base from J; bases unmatched to any gene: 4. From germline, CDR1 is KGHSH and CDR2 LQKENI. As handled by the study authors: Amplification of reference gene primers provided the estimated nucleated cell counts. Repertoires were generated with immunoSEQ multiplex PCR, while TCRdb's copy carries only in-frame clones and drops some. Clonal size and the V and J genes are those of that table, whereas D and trimming came from the DNA. The sample shows some 350,000 clones, 70% to 90% of them seen only once. The sequenced material came from peripheral blood. The rearrangement uses TRBV18 and TRBJ2-5, with 13 bases that match TRBD2. The TCR sequence derives from a woman aged 25-40 years with COVID-19, enrolled during active disease. The CDR3 sequence: CASSPRRLAGGQETQYF. CDR3 DNA: TGTGCCAGCTCACCAAGACGACTAGCGGGGGGCCAAGAGACCCAGTACTTC.